This is a list of T cell receptor beta chains from one sample in a study of OX40 agonist ivuxolimab in advanced cancers. Produced via immunoSEQ multiplex PCR; TCRdb's table is partial and in-frame only. This sample has 76,000 or so clones, with nearly 95% found just once. Sequencing was performed on CD4+ or CD8+ T cells sorted from blood, taken in a trial of the OX40 agonist ivuxolimab. The receptor source for this set is an adult with an advanced solid tumor such as melanoma, head and neck, liver or kidney cancer. Both conserved end residues are part of each CDR3. Fields, in order: CDR3 DNA, CDR3 protein, J gene, D gene, CDR3 length, V gene, clone size. The D gene is left open where the match is weak. Where a row states a size, it is once, few, many or the class of an expanded clone; other rows omit it.

cdr3_nt: TGTGCCAGCAGTTTAGGGGAAAAACTGTTTTTT
cdr3_aa: CASSLGEKLFF
j_call: TRBJ1-4
d_call: .
cdr3_length: 11
v_call: TRBV27
clone_size: once

cdr3_nt: TGTGCCAGCATGGGGGGTCGGGATACGCAGTATTTT
cdr3_aa: CASMGGRDTQYF
j_call: TRBJ2-3
d_call: .
cdr3_length: 12
v_call: TRBV2
clone_size: once

cdr3_nt: TGTGCCAGCACACAAGGGGCTTCCACTGAAGCTTTCTTT
cdr3_aa: CASTQGASTEAFF
j_call: TRBJ1-1
d_call: .
cdr3_length: 13
v_call: TRBV7-8
clone_size: .

cdr3_nt: TGTGCCAGCAGCGATTCGACTAGCTCTGGGACCCAGTACTTC
cdr3_aa: CASSDSTSSGTQYF
j_call: TRBJ2-5
d_call: TRBD2
cdr3_length: 14
v_call: TRBV5-6
clone_size: once

cdr3_nt: TGTGCCAGCAGCGAGGAGGCTTTATACGAGCAGTACTTC
cdr3_aa: CASSEEALYEQYF
j_call: TRBJ2-7
d_call: .
cdr3_length: 13
v_call: TRBV2
clone_size: .

cdr3_nt: TGCAGCGTTGAACGCGGTTACGAGCAGTTCTTC
cdr3_aa: CSVERGYEQFF
j_call: TRBJ2-1
d_call: .
cdr3_length: 11
v_call: TRBV29-1
clone_size: .

cdr3_nt: TGTGCCAGCAGCCACAGGTTAGGCACCTTC
cdr3_aa: CASSHRLGTF
j_call: TRBJ1-2
d_call: .
cdr3_length: 10
v_call: TRBV13
clone_size: .

cdr3_nt: TGTGCCAGCAGTTACGGGACCGGGGGAGACTATGGCTACACCTTC
cdr3_aa: CASSYGTGGDYGYTF
j_call: TRBJ1-2
d_call: .
cdr3_length: 15
v_call: TRBV6-5
clone_size: .

cdr3_nt: TGCGCCAGCAGCTTAGGAGGTCCGCCTATGAACACTGAAGCTTTCTTT
cdr3_aa: CASSLGGPPMNTEAFF
j_call: TRBJ1-1
d_call: .
cdr3_length: 16
v_call: TRBV5-1
clone_size: .

cdr3_nt: TGTGCCAGCAGCTATATGCTACTTCACGAGCAGTACTTC
cdr3_aa: CASSYMLLHEQYF
j_call: TRBJ2-7
d_call: .
cdr3_length: 13
v_call: TRBV5-6
clone_size: .

cdr3_nt: TGTGCCAGCAGTGTGACAGGTTTAGATACGCAGTATTTT
cdr3_aa: CASSVTGLDTQYF
j_call: TRBJ2-3
d_call: .
cdr3_length: 13
v_call: TRBV6-5
clone_size: .

cdr3_nt: TGTGCCAGCAACGGGGGGGCGGAAGAGCAGTACTTC
cdr3_aa: CASNGGAEEQYF
j_call: TRBJ2-7
d_call: TRBD2
cdr3_length: 12
v_call: TRBV2
clone_size: .

cdr3_nt: TGCGCCAGCAGCCCACACCTAGCGGCCTACAATGAGCAGTTCTTC
cdr3_aa: CASSPHLAAYNEQFF
j_call: TRBJ2-1
d_call: TRBD2
cdr3_length: 15
v_call: TRBV5-1
clone_size: .

cdr3_nt: TGTGCCAGCAGTTTACTGACAGGCAGGCCCTACGAGCAGTACTTC
cdr3_aa: CASSLLTGRPYEQYF
j_call: TRBJ2-7
d_call: .
cdr3_length: 15
v_call: TRBV28
clone_size: .

cdr3_nt: TGTGCCAGCAGCGCGGGGGGTCTAACCGGGGAGCTGTTTTTT
cdr3_aa: CASSAGGLTGELFF
j_call: TRBJ2-2
d_call: TRBD2
cdr3_length: 14
v_call: TRBV9
clone_size: .

cdr3_nt: TGTGCCAGCGGACAGGGGTACGGGGAGCTGTTTTTT
cdr3_aa: CASGQGYGELFF
j_call: TRBJ2-2
d_call: TRBD1
cdr3_length: 12
v_call: TRBV7-7
clone_size: .

cdr3_nt: TGCGCCAGCAGCCAAGCTGGCGGGGCTAACACCGGGGAGCTGTTTTTT
cdr3_aa: CASSQAGGANTGELFF
j_call: TRBJ2-2
d_call: .
cdr3_length: 16
v_call: TRBV4-1
clone_size: .

cdr3_nt: TGTGCCAGCAGCCGACTGGGGACTAGATCCTACAATGAGCAGTTCTTC
cdr3_aa: CASSRLGTRSYNEQFF
j_call: TRBJ2-1
d_call: TRBD2
cdr3_length: 16
v_call: TRBV7-9
clone_size: once

cdr3_nt: TGCGCCAGCAGCTTGGTCGGGGACGGTCCCTACGAGCAGTACTTC
cdr3_aa: CASSLVGDGPYEQYF
j_call: TRBJ2-7
d_call: .
cdr3_length: 15
v_call: TRBV5-1
clone_size: .

cdr3_nt: TGTGCCACCTCGGGACAGGGGAGGAGCTACGAGCAGTACTTC
cdr3_aa: CATSGQGRSYEQYF
j_call: TRBJ2-7
d_call: TRBD1
cdr3_length: 14
v_call: TRBV27
clone_size: .

cdr3_nt: TGCGCCAGCAGTGGGGACAGGGGTGGGTCACCCCTCCACTTT
cdr3_aa: CASSGDRGGSPLHF
j_call: TRBJ1-6
d_call: TRBD1
cdr3_length: 14
v_call: TRBV10-2
clone_size: .

cdr3_nt: TGTGCCAGCAGTTTCCTCCGCACAGATACGCAGTATTTT
cdr3_aa: CASSFLRTDTQYF
j_call: TRBJ2-3
d_call: .
cdr3_length: 13
v_call: TRBV27
clone_size: .

cdr3_nt: TGTGCCAGCAGCTTACAGCGGGGGGGCTCCTACAATGAGCAGTTCTTC
cdr3_aa: CASSLQRGGSYNEQFF
j_call: TRBJ2-1
d_call: TRBD2
cdr3_length: 16
v_call: TRBV7-6
clone_size: .

cdr3_nt: TGTGCCAGCAGTTTAGCGGCGACCCAAGAGACCCAGTACTTC
cdr3_aa: CASSLAATQETQYF
j_call: TRBJ2-5
d_call: .
cdr3_length: 14
v_call: TRBV28
clone_size: once

cdr3_nt: TGTGCCAGCAGCCCCCCAGGGCGGAGCACTGAAGCTTTCTTT
cdr3_aa: CASSPPGRSTEAFF
j_call: TRBJ1-1
d_call: .
cdr3_length: 14
v_call: TRBV4-2
clone_size: .

cdr3_nt: TGTGCCACCAGCAGGGCTCTGGGTTCCGGGAGCTCCTACAATGAGCAGTTCTTC
cdr3_aa: CATSRALGSGSSYNEQFF
j_call: TRBJ2-1
d_call: .
cdr3_length: 18
v_call: TRBV15
clone_size: .

cdr3_nt: TGTGCTAGTGGTTGGACAGGTCATAATGAAAAACTGTTTTTT
cdr3_aa: CASGWTGHNEKLFF
j_call: TRBJ1-4
d_call: TRBD1
cdr3_length: 14
v_call: TRBV12-5
clone_size: once

cdr3_nt: TGTGCCAGTAGTATCCGGGACAGGGTGAATCAGCCCCAGCATTTT
cdr3_aa: CASSIRDRVNQPQHF
j_call: TRBJ1-5
d_call: TRBD1
cdr3_length: 15
v_call: TRBV19
clone_size: .

cdr3_nt: TGTGCCACCATGACAGCGGCGTCTAACTATGGCTACACCTTC
cdr3_aa: CATMTAASNYGYTF
j_call: TRBJ1-2
d_call: .
cdr3_length: 14
v_call: TRBV10-3
clone_size: .

cdr3_nt: TGTGCCAGCAGCTTGGAGACCCAGTACTTC
cdr3_aa: CASSLETQYF
j_call: TRBJ2-5
d_call: .
cdr3_length: 10
v_call: TRBV11-2
clone_size: .

cdr3_nt: TGTGCCAGCAGCCCAGTCGGCACTGAAGCTTTCTTT
cdr3_aa: CASSPVGTEAFF
j_call: TRBJ1-1
d_call: .
cdr3_length: 12
v_call: TRBV11-2
clone_size: .

cdr3_nt: TGTGCCAGCTCACCCGGCCAGGGCTCCTACGAGCAGTACTTC
cdr3_aa: CASSPGQGSYEQYF
j_call: TRBJ2-7
d_call: .
cdr3_length: 14
v_call: TRBV18
clone_size: .

cdr3_nt: TGTGCCAGCAGTGAGGGGGGGGGTATCCATGAGCAGTTCTTC
cdr3_aa: CASSEGGGIHEQFF
j_call: TRBJ2-1
d_call: TRBD2
cdr3_length: 14
v_call: TRBV25-1
clone_size: .

cdr3_nt: TGTGCCATCAGAGAGACAGGGGCTGAAGCTTTCTTT
cdr3_aa: CAIRETGAEAFF
j_call: TRBJ1-1
d_call: TRBD1
cdr3_length: 12
v_call: TRBV10-3
clone_size: .

cdr3_nt: TGTGCCAGCAGCATAGGGCCGGCCGGGGAGCTGTTTTTT
cdr3_aa: CASSIGPAGELFF
j_call: TRBJ2-2
d_call: .
cdr3_length: 13
v_call: TRBV11-2
clone_size: .

cdr3_nt: TGTGCCAGTAACCCGACAGGGGCAACTAATGAAAAACTGTTTTTT
cdr3_aa: CASNPTGATNEKLFF
j_call: TRBJ1-4
d_call: TRBD1
cdr3_length: 15
v_call: TRBV27
clone_size: .

cdr3_nt: TGTGCCTCCCAGGACAGGTTCAGCTACGAGCAGTACTTC
cdr3_aa: CASQDRFSYEQYF
j_call: TRBJ2-7
d_call: TRBD1
cdr3_length: 13
v_call: TRBV10-3
clone_size: .

cdr3_nt: TGTGCCAGCAGTTCCGGGACAGTCACTAACACCGGGGAGCTGTTTTTT
cdr3_aa: CASSSGTVTNTGELFF
j_call: TRBJ2-2
d_call: TRBD1
cdr3_length: 16
v_call: TRBV27
clone_size: .

cdr3_nt: TGCAGCGCCGGGACAGCCGGTGCAGATACGCAGTATTTT
cdr3_aa: CSAGTAGADTQYF
j_call: TRBJ2-3
d_call: TRBD1
cdr3_length: 13
v_call: TRBV29-1
clone_size: .

cdr3_nt: TGTGCCAGCAGTTTGTGGGGGGGGTCGAATAGCAATCAGCCCCAGCATTTT
cdr3_aa: CASSLWGGSNSNQPQHF
j_call: TRBJ1-5
d_call: .
cdr3_length: 17
v_call: TRBV27
clone_size: .

cdr3_nt: TGTGCCAGCAGTCAGGGGCGATCGAACACTGAAGCTTTCTTT
cdr3_aa: CASSQGRSNTEAFF
j_call: TRBJ1-1
d_call: .
cdr3_length: 14
v_call: TRBV6-5
clone_size: .

cdr3_nt: TGTGCCAGCAGAGGCAGGGCCCCTACCACAGATACGCAGTATTTT
cdr3_aa: CASRGRAPTTDTQYF
j_call: TRBJ2-3
d_call: .
cdr3_length: 15
v_call: TRBV6-4
clone_size: .

cdr3_nt: TGTGCCAGCAGCGCCCGGGACAGGCGGCTTATGGCTGACACCTTC
cdr3_aa: CASSARDRRLMADTF
j_call: TRBJ1-2
d_call: .
cdr3_length: 15
v_call: TRBV21-1
clone_size: .

cdr3_nt: TGTGCCTGGAGTGTATCAGCCCTGGCAACCTACAATGAGCAGTTCTTC
cdr3_aa: CAWSVSALATYNEQFF
j_call: TRBJ2-1
d_call: .
cdr3_length: 16
v_call: TRBV30
clone_size: .

cdr3_nt: TGTGCCAGCAGCTTTCCGGGACAGGGGCTCTACGAGCAGTACTTC
cdr3_aa: CASSFPGQGLYEQYF
j_call: TRBJ2-7
d_call: TRBD1
cdr3_length: 15
v_call: TRBV11-2
clone_size: .

cdr3_nt: TGTGCCAGCAGTTCTGGGACTAGCGGCTACAATGAGCAGTTCTTC
cdr3_aa: CASSSGTSGYNEQFF
j_call: TRBJ2-1
d_call: TRBD2
cdr3_length: 15
v_call: TRBV28
clone_size: .

cdr3_nt: TGCGCCAGCAGTGAACACCCAGGGAGCACTGAAGCTTTCTTT
cdr3_aa: CASSEHPGSTEAFF
j_call: TRBJ1-1
d_call: .
cdr3_length: 14
v_call: TRBV10-1
clone_size: .

cdr3_nt: TGCGCCAGCAGCCAAGCCGGGAATCCCGAGACCCAGTACTTC
cdr3_aa: CASSQAGNPETQYF
j_call: TRBJ2-5
d_call: .
cdr3_length: 14
v_call: TRBV4-1
clone_size: .

cdr3_nt: TGTGCCAGCAGCGTAGGGGCCCTCTCCTACGAGCAGTACTTC
cdr3_aa: CASSVGALSYEQYF
j_call: TRBJ2-7
d_call: .
cdr3_length: 14
v_call: TRBV9
clone_size: .

cdr3_nt: TGTGCCAGCAGTACCTACGAGCAGTACTTC
cdr3_aa: CASSTYEQYF
j_call: TRBJ2-7
d_call: .
cdr3_length: 10
v_call: TRBV2
clone_size: .

cdr3_nt: TGTGCCAGCAGCCCAGGACAACCTGAAGCTTTCTTT
cdr3_aa: CASSPGQPEAFF
j_call: TRBJ1-1
d_call: .
cdr3_length: 12
v_call: TRBV4-2
clone_size: .

cdr3_nt: TGTGCCAGCAGTCCACCCTGGGGGGGTAGCACTGAAGCTTTCTTT
cdr3_aa: CASSPPWGGSTEAFF
j_call: TRBJ1-1
d_call: .
cdr3_length: 15
v_call: TRBV6-6
clone_size: .

cdr3_nt: TGTGCCAGTAGTACCCGGACTCTAGAAGAGACCCAGTACTTC
cdr3_aa: CASSTRTLEETQYF
j_call: TRBJ2-5
d_call: .
cdr3_length: 14
v_call: TRBV19
clone_size: .

cdr3_nt: TGTGCCAGCAGCTCACCAGGGTTCTACGAGCAGTACTTC
cdr3_aa: CASSSPGFYEQYF
j_call: TRBJ2-7
d_call: .
cdr3_length: 13
v_call: TRBV11-2
clone_size: .